One and the same sample provided the 23 T cell receptor beta chains below, sequenced in a study of T-cell reconstitution after alpha-beta-depleted transplantation in children. The TCRbeta library was prepared with unique molecular identifiers. TCRdb used MiXCR to reprocess the PCR reads, holding one entry per CDR3 protein. The sample has a few hundred thousand distinct CDR3 sequences; 25% to 30% are singletons. The sample in question was PBMCs, obtained before TCRalphabeta/CD19-depleted stem cell transplant. Receptors were obtained from a boy in the first two years of life with Wiskott-Aldrich syndrome, due to receive a stem cell transplant.

V is TRBV4-1 and J is TRBJ2-7; possibly TRBD1 for D (7 bases). Germline V gene lookup returns CDR1 MGHRA and CDR2 YSYEKL. Trimming cost V 4 bases and J 2 bases, with 18 bases left between them. The CDR3 sequence is 16 residues long. In DNA, the CDR3 is TGCGCCAGCAGCCCGCAACGTTTCAGGGGGGCCTACGAGCAGTACTTC. It yields the protein CASSPQRFRGAYEQYF.

DNA for the CDR3: TGTGCCAGCAGCAAGGGCACTACAGATACGCAGTATTTT. Encoded protein: CASSKGTTDTQYF. The rearrangement links TRBV7-6 to TRBJ2-3; no definite D call. Between the trimmed V and J ends, which lost 5 bases and 3 bases, there was a span of 9 bases. Germline lookup yields CDR1 SGHVS and CDR2 FNYEAQ. This CDR3 is 13 amino acids long.

This clonotype was found a few times. This chain links TRBV5-1 with TRBJ2-1, with 8 bases identical to TRBD2. The ends lost 1 base at V and 4 bases at J; junction bases unmatched: 4. Germline CDR1 reads SGHRS; CDR2 reads YFSETQ. This CDR3 has 15 residues. Written as DNA, the CDR3 is TGCGCCAGCAGCTTGTTACGGGAGGGATACAATGAGCAGTTCTTC. This codes for CASSLLREGYNEQFF.

This clonotype appeared a few times. V is TRBV10-3 and J is TRBJ2-1, with 8 bases matching TRBD2. Trimming at V came to 10 bases and at J to 6 bases, leaving 8 bases not matched to a gene. This CDR3 has 13 amino acids. From germline, CDR1 is ENHRY and CDR2 SYGVKD. The CDR3 bases are TGTGCCACAGAGCGGGGGCCGGGCAATGAGCAGTTCTTC. This gives the protein CATERGPGNEQFF.

This clonotype has a handful of counts. This chain connects TRBV12-3 or TRBV12-4 to TRBJ1-2; D remains unclear. Trimming left V 4 bases short and J 7 bases short, with 16 bases between. The CDR3 contains 14 residues. The CDR3 bases are TGTGCCAGCAGTTGGGCCAGAAGATCCCCTGGCTACACCTTC. Amino acids: CASSWARRSPGYTF.

The J gene is TRBJ2-1, the V gene TRBV5-1; either TRBD1 or TRBD2 may supply D (6 bases each). The CDR3 is 13 residues long. Germline values: CDR1 SGHRS, CDR2 YFSETQ. The V end lost 0 bases, the J end lost 9 bases, and 10 bases lay between the germline ends. CDR3 nucleotide sequence: TGCGCCAGCAGCTTGGTGGGGGGCACTGAGCAGTTCTTC. This gives the protein CASSLVGGTEQFF.

This clonotype has more than one count but fewer than ten. The J gene is TRBJ2-7, the V gene TRBV20-1; D is possibly TRBD2 (5 bases). From germline, CDR1 is DFQATT and CDR2 SNEGSKA (reference sequence). The CDR3 is 15 amino acids. Trimming took off 6 bases at V and 5 bases at J, with 23 bases between the two ends. As DNA, the CDR3 is TGCAGTGCCCACCAGAGGGAGAAAGGTGACAACGAGCAGTACTTC. This codes for CSAHQREKGDNEQYF.

This sequence joins TRBV5-1 and TRBJ1-2; D is possibly TRBD1 (6 bases). CDR1 SGHRS and CDR2 YFSETQ come from the germline V gene. This CDR3 contains 12 residues. V was clipped by 5 bases and J by 4 bases, with 9 bases between them. The CDR3 loop reads CASSNRVYGYTF. The DNA of the CDR3 is TGCGCCAGCAGTAACAGGGTCTATGGCTACACCTTC.

The chain is built from TRBV15 and TRBJ1-5; tentatively, D is TRBD1 (5 bases). The CDR3 is 22 amino acids. V lost 3 bases and J 0 bases, leaving 30 bases between the germline ends. Germline loops: CDR1 LNHNV, CDR2 YYDKDF (reference sequence). CDR3 DNA sequence: TGTGCCACCAGCAGGTATAGGCCCTCCCCCACAGGAGGAAAATATAGCAATCAGCCCCAGCATTTT. It codes for CATSRYRPSPTGGKYSNQPQHF.

The chain combines TRBV12-3 or TRBV12-4 with TRBJ2-5, with TRBD2 identical over 9 bases. V lost 8 bases, J lost 7 bases, and 11 bases stayed unmatched. This CDR3 contains 14 residues. The CDR3: CASSTGGLAWTQYF. In DNA, the CDR3 is TGTGCCAGCTCTACTGGGGGACTAGCTTGGACCCAGTACTTC.

J is TRBJ2-5 and V is TRBV5-1; TRBD2 is a possible D gene (5 bases). Trimming removed 0 bases from V and 4 bases from J, with 22 bases in between. The CDR3 extends over 18 amino acids. Germline lookup yields CDR1 SGHRS and CDR2 YFSETQ. The CDR3 is CASSLVSSSGRVIETQYF. The CDR3 coding sequence is TGCGCCAGCAGCTTGGTTAGTTCTTCGGGGAGAGTAATAGAGACCCAGTACTTC.

This clonotype has more than one count but fewer than ten. The V call is TRBV5-1, the J call TRBJ1-1; D is unresolved. The V gene lost 2 bases and the J gene lost 1 base, with 12 bases spanning the gap. From germline, CDR1 is SGHRS and CDR2 YFSETQ. This CDR3 has 15 amino acids. CDR3 in DNA: TGCGCCAGCAGCTTTAGACGGCCGCAGAACACTGAAGCTTTCTTT. This codes for CASSFRRPQNTEAFF.

This clonotype showed up just a few times. This sequence joins TRBV5-1 and TRBJ1-1, with 11 nucleotides matching TRBD1. V lost 4 bases and J lost 5; bases outside the gene matches: 7. The CDR3 runs 15 residues. Germline V gene data show CDR1 as SGHRS and CDR2 as YFSETQ. The chain's CDR3 is CASSPGTGGKTEAFF. Written as DNA, the CDR3 is TGCGCCAGCAGCCCTGGGACAGGGGGTAAGACTGAAGCTTTCTTT.

This clonotype was counted between two and nine times. The chain recombines TRBV5-1 with TRBJ1-4; unclear D gene. Trimming took off 4 bases at V and 0 bases at J, with 10 bases between the two ends. CDR1 and CDR2 from the germline V gene are SGHRS and YFSETQ. This CDR3 has 15 amino acids. DNA for the CDR3: TGCGCCAGCAGCGACGGACGGGCAACTAATGAAAAACTGTTTTTT. Translating it yields CASSDGRATNEKLFF.

This clonotype was counted between two and nine times. This rearrangement joins TRBV2 to TRBJ2-1, with D hard to call. V was pared by 7 bases and J by 7 bases, with 5 bases between. This CDR3 has 10 residues. Germline V CDR1 and CDR2: SNHLY, FYNNEI. As DNA, the CDR3 is TGTGCCAGCACCCATAATGAGCAGTTCTTC. It yields the protein CASTHNEQFF.

This rearrangement joins TRBV9 to TRBJ2-1, with 7 bases aligning to TRBD2. The CDR3 runs 17 residues. From germline, CDR1 is SGDLS and CDR2 YYNGEE. With V trimmed by 0 bases and J by 0 bases, 6 bases remained unmatched. The CDR3 bases are TGTGCCAGCAGCGTAGTAGCTAGCGGCCCCTCCTACAATGAGCAGTTCTTC. Translation: CASSVVASGPSYNEQFF.

The rearrangement links TRBV20-1 to TRBJ2-3, with D unclear. CDR3 length equals 12 residues. The V gene's germline CDR1 is DFQATT and CDR2 SNEGSKA (reference sequence). The V end was cut by 4 bases, the J end by 2 bases, with 7 bases between. The CDR3 DNA reads TGCAGTGCTACGGACCTCACAGATACGCAGTATTTT. Its protein product is CSATDLTDTQYF.

V is TRBV6-4 and J is TRBJ2-5; 10 positions agree with TRBD2. The germline V gene has CDR1 MRHNA and CDR2 SNTAGT. The CDR3 loop spans 17 amino acids. V was pared by 8 bases and J by 7 bases, with 19 bases of the junction left unmatched. The CDR3 bases are TGTGCCAGCCGAAAACGATATTGGACTAGCGGCGGGGGGACCCAGTACTTC. It yields the protein CASRKRYWTSGGGTQYF.

V is TRBV20-1 and J is TRBJ1-5; D gene unclear. Per the germline V gene, CDR1 is DFQATT and CDR2 is SNEGSKA (reference sequence). CDR3 size: 13 residues. V shed 1 base and J shed 7 bases, with 11 bases lying between them. CDR3 nucleotides: TGCAGTGCTAGAGGAAAAGGAGGGCAGCCCCAGCATTTT. This gives the protein CSARGKGGQPQHF.

The table lists this clonotype with a few counts. The genes are TRBV20-1 and TRBJ2-7; D possibly corresponds to TRBD2 (6 bases). This CDR3 region has 13 residues. V lost 6 bases to trimming and J lost 0 bases, with 12 bases between them. The germline CDR1 and CDR2 sequences are DFQATT and SNEGSKA (reference sequence). This CDR3 reads CSAGTGSSYEQYF. The CDR3 bases are TGCAGTGCGGGTACCGGGAGCTCCTACGAGCAGTACTTC.

The chain is built from TRBV5-1 and TRBJ1-2, with TRBD1 as a possible D gene (5 bases). Trimming removed 6 bases at V and 5 bases at J, with 20 bases between. The CDR3 totals 15 residues. Germline V CDR1 and CDR2: SGHRS, YFSETQ. The CDR3 here is CASTPDSPRGYGYTF. The CDR3 coding sequence is TGCGCCAGCACCCCGGACTCCCCAAGGGGATATGGCTACACCTTC.

This clonotype has only a few counts. The chain combines TRBV12-3 or TRBV12-4 with TRBJ2-3, with D unresolved. The CDR3 consists of 16 residues. Trimming stripped 5 bases from V and 2 bases from J, with 17 bases between. The CDR3 DNA follows: TGTGCCAGCAGTCCGACGACTCTTACCTCCACAGATACGCAGTATTTT. Its translation is CASSPTTLTSTDTQYF.

This clonotype was seen once. The chain joins TRBV5-6 to TRBJ1-3, with a possible D match to TRBD1 (5 bases). Germline V gene data show CDR1 as SGHDT and CDR2 as YYEEEE. V lost 0 bases and J lost 0, with 10 bases in between. The CDR3 has 16 residues. The CDR3 is CASSLVGGASGNTIYF. The DNA of the CDR3 is TGTGCCAGCAGCTTGGTTGGAGGGGCCTCTGGAAACACCATATATTTT.